One and the same sample provided the 13 T cell receptor beta chains below, sequenced in a study of T cells in Graves' hyperthyroidism and ophthalmopathy. Amplified TCR beta CDR3 regions came from RNA transcripts. The HTBI primer set served for first-round RT-PCR of the TCR CDR3. TCRdb fed the multiplex PCR reads into MiXCR, producing one record per CDR3 protein. The profile covers fewer than 500,000 distinct CDR3 sequences, with approximately 14% appearing a single time and 15% to 20% taken by the ten largest. Sequencing used blood. The receptors shown here come from a woman under 40 with Graves' ophthalmopathy.

This clonotype was counted only a few times. V is TRBV19 and J is TRBJ2-5, with D possibly being TRBD1 (6 bases). V gave up 9 bases and J gave up 2 bases, with 16 bases separating them. The CDR3 extends over 14 amino acids. The germline CDR1 and CDR2 sequences are LNHDA and SQIVND (reference sequence). The CDR3, as DNA: TGTGCCAGCGGTCAGGGGACATTACAAGAGACCCAGTACTTC. Translating it yields CASGQGTLQETQYF.

This clonotype showed up just a few times. This may come from a read error, since a much larger clone is one base off. The chain joins TRBV6-1 to TRBJ1-6; D perhaps matches TRBD1 (5 bases). The CDR3 is 14 residues long. V lost 8 bases and J lost 7, with 15 bases in between. CDR1 MNHNS and CDR2 SASEGT come from the germline V gene. CDR3 nucleotide sequence: TGTGCCAGCCAAGACACAGGAAAAAATTCACCCCTCCACTTT. It specifies CASQDTGKNSPLHF.

The chain uses TRBV6-1 and TRBJ1-1; 8 bases are shared with TRBD1. Germline CDR1 reads MNHNS; CDR2 reads SASEGT. The CDR3 has 14 amino acids. V dropped 7 bases and J dropped 1; count of bases not matched to a gene: 5. The CDR3 region is CASTGTGENTEAFF. Here the CDR3 DNA reads TGTGCCAGCACCGGGACAGGCGAGAACACTGAAGCTTTCTTT.

Note on this clonotype: A much larger clone differs from this one at a single base, so this may be a read error. This CDR3 is missing its conserved last phenylalanine or tryptophan, likely due to a read error. V gene TRBV29-1 combines with J gene TRBJ2-7; D remains unclear. Trimming left V 5 bases short and J 0 bases short, with 14 bases between. Germline CDR1 reads SQVTM; CDR2 reads ANQGSEA. This CDR3 is 14 amino acids long. The CDR3 region has the DNA TGCAGCGTTTCGACGGAATCCTTCTCCTACGAGCAGTACATC. As protein: CSVSTESFSYEQYI.

This clonotype was seen at least ten times. The CDR3 nucleotides are TGTGCCAGCTCACTAGCCGGGACAGGTAGTTCTTGGAACACTGAAGCTTTCTTT. This encodes CASSLAGTGSSWNTEAFF. The J gene is TRBJ1-1, the V gene TRBV18, with 8 positions matching TRBD1. The CDR3 length is 18 residues. Trimming at V came to 4 bases and at J to 1 base, leaving 14 bases not matched to a gene. CDR1 and CDR2 from the germline V gene are KGHSH and LQKENI. Full variable domain (outside the CDR3, taken from reference TRBV18 and TRBJ1-1): NAGVMQNPRHLVRRRGQEARLRCSPMKGHSHVYWYRQLPEEGLKFMVYLQKENIIDESGMPKERFSAEFPKEGPSILRIQQVVRGDSAAYFCASSLAGTGSSWNTEAFFGQGTRLTVV.

Ten or more counts support this clonotype. The chain joins TRBV24-1 to TRBJ2-3; 8 bases are a match to TRBD1. The V and J ends lost 6 bases and 1 base, in that order; junction bases with no gene match: 5. The germline V gene has CDR1 KGHDR and CDR2 SFDVKD. This CDR3 has 15 residues. CDR3 nucleotide sequence: TGTGCCACCAGTACGGACAGGGAGGGCACAGATACGCAGTATTTT. Protein sequence: CATSTDREGTDTQYF.

This clonotype was found a few times. The missing conserved phenylalanine or tryptophan at the end of this CDR3 makes a read error likely. The chain recombines TRBV7-2 with TRBJ1-1; D is uncertain. V was clipped by 2 bases and J by 0 bases, with 13 bases between them. Germline V CDR1 and CDR2: SGHTA, FQGNSA. The CDR3 covers 16 residues. The CDR3 sequence is CASSLNSLGVNTEAFS. Here the CDR3 DNA reads TGTGCCAGCAGCTTAAACAGCCTCGGCGTGAACACTGAAGCTTTCTCT.

This clonotype was observed many times. The chain has TRBV7-8 and TRBJ2-7; D possibly corresponds to TRBD2 (5 bases). The germline V gene has CDR1 SGHVS and CDR2 FQNEAQ. The CDR3 has 16 amino acids. Trimming removed 0 bases at V and 4 bases at J, with 16 bases between. Here the CDR3 reads CASSLAAVRLAYEQYF. The CDR3 nucleotides are TGTGCCAGCAGCTTAGCGGCCGTACGGCTAGCTTACGAGCAGTACTTC.

This clonotype was detected ten times or more. The rearrangement uses TRBV20-1 and TRBJ2-1; TRBD2 agrees at 8 bases. V was clipped by 5 bases and J by 6 bases; unmatched bases: 12. The CDR3 is 15 residues long. From germline, CDR1 is DFQATT and CDR2 SNEGSKA (reference sequence). As DNA, the CDR3 is TGCAGTGCTGAAGAACCGGGACTAGACTTCAATGAGCAGTTCTTC. It codes for CSAEEPGLDFNEQFF.

The sample holds many counts of this clonotype. This chain connects TRBV20-1 to TRBJ2-2; TRBD2 might be the D (6 bases). CDR1 is DFQATT, CDR2 SNEGSKA, per germline (reference sequence). V lost 0 bases to trimming and J lost 2 bases, with 16 bases between them. There are 17 residues in the CDR3. For the CDR3, the DNA is TGCAGTGCTAGAGATGGGAAGCGGGCAGTAAACACCGGGGAGCTGTTTTTT. As protein: CSARDGKRAVNTGELFF.

This clonotype has just a few counts. The rearrangement uses TRBV4-1 and TRBJ2-5, with D perhaps matching TRBD2 (6 bases). Looked up from germline, CDR1 is MGHRA and CDR2 is YSYEKL. Trimming left V 2 bases short and J 2 bases short, with 15 bases between. The length of the CDR3 is 16 residues. CDR3 sequence (DNA): TGCGCCAGCAGCCAATACGTTTCCGGGGGACAAGAGACCCAGTACTTC. Protein sequence: CASSQYVSGGQETQYF.

Ten or more counts support this clonotype. This sequence joins TRBV2 and TRBJ2-5, with 9 positions matching TRBD1. The germline gives CDR1 SNHLY, CDR2 FYNNEI. This CDR3 is built from 15 residues. Trimming at V came to 4 bases and at J to 5 bases, leaving 8 bases not matched to a gene. The CDR3 is CASSAGTGRGETQYF. The CDR3 DNA reads TGTGCCAGCAGTGCCGGGACAGGGCGCGGTGAGACCCAGTACTTC.

This clonotype was counted at least ten times. The CDR3 DNA reads TGTGCCAGCAGCCTACCCGTTGGTAGCGGGACAGATACGCAGTATTTT. Encoded protein: CASSLPVGSGTDTQYF. The chain links TRBV7-6 to TRBJ2-3; TRBD2 matches 7 bases. V lost 5 bases to trimming and J lost 3 bases; unmatched junction nucleotides: 11. Germline V gene sequence: CDR1 SGHVS, CDR2 FNYEAQ. The CDR3 contains 16 residues.